A single T cell receptor beta chain is shown here with its context. These data come from a study of blood T cell repertoires in COVID-19. About the research overall: Acute-phase and convalescent COVID-19 samples originated in the United States, Italy and Spain. Sources were T cells, B-cell-depleted T cells, or PBMCs; the material itself was cDNA or gDNA.

The V and J ends lost 5 bases and 7 bases, in that order; junction bases with no gene match: 9. The length of the CDR3 is 16 residues. From germline, CDR1 is SGHNT and CDR2 YYREEE (reference sequence). Original methodology: Researchers report that nucleated cell counts were estimated from reference gene primer amplification. The data were produced by immunoSEQ multiplex PCR, yet TCRdb's version contains in-frame clones alone and is incomplete. That table furnishes V, J and clone size, whereas the DNA furnished D and trimming. The sample records roughly 150,000 clones, approximately 75% being singletons.

The receptor comes from a human donor in a cohort sampled during active COVID-19. The chain has TRBV5-4 and TRBJ2-1, with 13 bases lining up with TRBD2. The sample consisted of peripheral blood. CDR3 DNA: TGTGCCAGCAGTCTTACCCGGACTAGCGGGAGTAATGAGCAGTTCTTC. This translates into CASSLTRTSGSNEQFF.